Shown below are 5 T cell receptor beta chains from a single sample sequenced in a study of cytomegalovirus exposure and HLA in healthy donors. The study ran its PCR with 60 Vbeta and 13 Jbeta primers. Sequencing used immunoSEQ multiplex PCR; TCRdb keeps in-frame clones, though not all of them. The top ten clones hold roughly 22% of a sample with fewer than 55,000 clones, around three quarters of them seen once. Specimen: PBMCs. The receptors derive from a woman in her 50s in good health and CMV-seropositive.

This clone was seen only once. The chain is built from TRBV7-9 and TRBJ2-3; D is uncertain. Germline V gene data show CDR1 as SEHNR and CDR2 as FQNEAQ (reference sequence). Trimming stripped 0 bases from V and 0 bases from J, with 7 bases between. The length of the CDR3 is 15 residues. Here the CDR3 DNA reads TGTGCCAGCAGCTTAGCCGAGGTTAGCACAGATACGCAGTATTTT. It yields the protein CASSLAEVSTDTQYF.

The chain links TRBV11-2 to TRBJ2-3, with D possibly TRBD1 on 5 matching bases. The CDR3 runs 14 residues. Trimming left V 1 base short and J 3 bases short, with 8 bases between. Germline CDR1 reads SGHAT; CDR2 reads FQNNGV. CDR3 in DNA: TGTGCCAGCAGCTTAGGTTCAGGGACAGATACGCAGTATTTT. This encodes CASSLGSGTDTQYF.

The chain has TRBV9 and TRBJ1-2; D remains unclear. The CDR3 runs to 17 residues. The V gene's germline CDR1 is SGDLS and CDR2 YYNGEE. Trimming took off 0 bases at V and 8 bases at J, with 23 bases between the two ends. CDR3 amino acids: CASSVESSGRAAGGYTF. The CDR3 DNA sequence: TGTGCCAGCAGCGTAGAATCCTCCGGGCGCGCGGCGGGCGGCTACACCTTC.

The gene calls are TRBV7-9 and TRBJ2-7; weak D call: TRBD1 (6 bases). Germline V gene data show CDR1 as SEHNR and CDR2 as FQNEAQ (reference sequence). The CDR3 spans 13 residues. Trimming cost V 5 bases and J 3 bases, with 11 bases left between them. The CDR3 bases are TGTGCCAGCAGCCGGACAGAAGACTACGAGCAGTACTTC. It specifies CASSRTEDYEQYF.

The chain carries TRBV6-5 and TRBJ2-1; 9 nucleotides match TRBD2. Germline-derived CDR1 and CDR2 are MNHEY and SVGAGI. After removal of 5 bases from V and 8 bases from J, the junction contained 7 bases not matched to a gene. There are 14 residues in the CDR3. CDR3 residues: CASSLGLATDEQFF. As DNA, the CDR3 is TGTGCCAGCAGTCTCGGACTAGCGACCGATGAGCAGTTCTTC.